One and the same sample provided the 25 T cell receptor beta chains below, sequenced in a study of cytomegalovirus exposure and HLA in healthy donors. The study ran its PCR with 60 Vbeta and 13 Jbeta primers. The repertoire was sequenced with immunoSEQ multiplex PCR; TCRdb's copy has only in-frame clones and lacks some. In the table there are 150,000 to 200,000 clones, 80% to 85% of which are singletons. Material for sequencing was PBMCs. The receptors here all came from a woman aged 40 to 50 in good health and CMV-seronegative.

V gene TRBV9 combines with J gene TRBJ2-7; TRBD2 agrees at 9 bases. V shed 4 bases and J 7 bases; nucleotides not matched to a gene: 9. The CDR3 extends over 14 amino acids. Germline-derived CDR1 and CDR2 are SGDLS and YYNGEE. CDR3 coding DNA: TGTGCCAGCAGCTTATTAGCGGGAGAGGGGGAGCAGTACTTC. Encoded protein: CASSLLAGEGEQYF.

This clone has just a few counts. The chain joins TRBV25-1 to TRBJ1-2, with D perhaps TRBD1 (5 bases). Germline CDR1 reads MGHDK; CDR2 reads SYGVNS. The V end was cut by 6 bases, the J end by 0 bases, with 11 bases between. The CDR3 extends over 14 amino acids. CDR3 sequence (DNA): TGTGCCAGCAGGGACAACGGGCCTAACTATGGCTACACCTTC. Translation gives CASRDNGPNYGYTF.

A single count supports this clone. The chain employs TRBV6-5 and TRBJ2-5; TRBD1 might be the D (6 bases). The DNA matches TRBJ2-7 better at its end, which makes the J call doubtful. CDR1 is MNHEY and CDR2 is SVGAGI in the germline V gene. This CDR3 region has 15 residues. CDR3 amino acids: CASSYSGRGSYEQYF. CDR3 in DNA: TGTGCCAGCAGTTACTCCGGCAGGGGATCCTACGAGCAGTACTTC.

Written as DNA, the CDR3 is TGTGCCAGCAGCCCCGACAGCCAAGAGACCCAGTACTTC. This codes for CASSPDSQETQYF. The chain uses TRBV5-6 and TRBJ2-5; possible D gene TRBD1, 5 bases. Looked up from germline, CDR1 is SGHDT and CDR2 is YYEEEE. Trimming left V 4 bases short and J 1 base short, with 8 bases between. This CDR3 region has 13 residues.

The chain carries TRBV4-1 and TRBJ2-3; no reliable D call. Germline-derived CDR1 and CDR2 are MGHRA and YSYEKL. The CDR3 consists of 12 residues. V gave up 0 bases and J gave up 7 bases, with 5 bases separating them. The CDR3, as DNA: TGCGCCAGCAGCCAAGATCCCAATACGCAGTATTTT. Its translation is CASSQDPNTQYF.

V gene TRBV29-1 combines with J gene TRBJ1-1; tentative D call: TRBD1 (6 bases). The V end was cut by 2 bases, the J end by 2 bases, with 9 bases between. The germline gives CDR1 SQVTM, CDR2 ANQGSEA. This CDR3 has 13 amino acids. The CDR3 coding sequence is TGCAGCGTTGAAACAGGGACCAACACTGAAGCTTTCTTT. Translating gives CSVETGTNTEAFF.

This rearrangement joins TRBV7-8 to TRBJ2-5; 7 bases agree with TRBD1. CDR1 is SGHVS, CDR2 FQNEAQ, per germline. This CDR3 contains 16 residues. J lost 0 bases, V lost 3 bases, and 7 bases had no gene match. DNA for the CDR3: TGTGCCAGCAGCTTGGCCCCGGGACAGCACCAAGAGACCCAGTACTTC. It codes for CASSLAPGQHQETQYF. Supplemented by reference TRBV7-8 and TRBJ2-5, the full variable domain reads GAGVSQSPRYKVAKRGQDVALRCDPISGHVSLFWYQQALGQGPEFLTYFQNEAQLDKSGLPSDRFFAERPEGSVSTLKIQRTQQEDSAVYLCASSLAPGQHQETQYFGPGTRLLVL.

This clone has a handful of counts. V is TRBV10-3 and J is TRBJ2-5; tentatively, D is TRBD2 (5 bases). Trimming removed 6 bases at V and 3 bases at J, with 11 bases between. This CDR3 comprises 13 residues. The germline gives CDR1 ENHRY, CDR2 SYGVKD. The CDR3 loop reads CAIREGAEETQYF. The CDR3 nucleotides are TGTGCCATCAGAGAGGGAGCGGAAGAGACCCAGTACTTC.

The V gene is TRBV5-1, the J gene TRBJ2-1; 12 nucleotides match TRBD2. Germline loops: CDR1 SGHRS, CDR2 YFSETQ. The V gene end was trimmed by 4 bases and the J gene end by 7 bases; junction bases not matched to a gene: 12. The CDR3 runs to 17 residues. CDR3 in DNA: TGCGCCAGCAGCAGGCTCCAGACTAGCGGGAGCCCAAATGAGCAGTTCTTC. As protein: CASSRLQTSGSPNEQFF.

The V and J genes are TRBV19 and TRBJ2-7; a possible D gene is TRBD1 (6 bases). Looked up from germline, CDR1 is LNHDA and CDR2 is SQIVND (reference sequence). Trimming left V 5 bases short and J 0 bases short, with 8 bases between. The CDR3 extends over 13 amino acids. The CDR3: CASSEGVSYEQYF. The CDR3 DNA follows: TGTGCCAGTAGTGAGGGGGTCTCCTACGAGCAGTACTTC.

CDR3 nucleotides: TGTGCCAGCAGCATGACTAGCGGGAGGCATCGGGAGACCCAGTACTTC. This gives the protein CASSMTSGRHRETQYF. This chain connects TRBV11-2 to TRBJ2-5; 13 bases are a match to TRBD2. Germline values: CDR1 SGHAT, CDR2 FQNNGV. V lost 5 bases and J lost 5; bases outside the gene matches: 8. The CDR3 is made up of 16 amino acids.

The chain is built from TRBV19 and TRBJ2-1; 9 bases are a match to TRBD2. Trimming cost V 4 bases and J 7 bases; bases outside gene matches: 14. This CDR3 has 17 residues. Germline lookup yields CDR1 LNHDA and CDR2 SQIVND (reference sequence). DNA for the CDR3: TGTGCCAGTAGTAGGGGCGGCGCGGGAGGGCCAAGTAATGAGCAGTTCTTC. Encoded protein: CASSRGGAGGPSNEQFF.

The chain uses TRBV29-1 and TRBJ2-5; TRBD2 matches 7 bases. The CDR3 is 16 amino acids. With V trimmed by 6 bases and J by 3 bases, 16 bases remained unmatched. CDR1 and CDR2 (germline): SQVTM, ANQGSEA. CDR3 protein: CSVREVAARLEETQYF. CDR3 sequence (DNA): TGCAGCGTCCGGGAGGTGGCCGCGAGGCTCGAAGAGACCCAGTACTTC.

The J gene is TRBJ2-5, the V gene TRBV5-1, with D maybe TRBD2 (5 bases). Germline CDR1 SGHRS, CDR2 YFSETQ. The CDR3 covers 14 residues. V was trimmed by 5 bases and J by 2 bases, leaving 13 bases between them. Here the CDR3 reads CASRIERTQETQYF. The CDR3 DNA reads TGCGCCAGCAGAATAGAGCGGACTCAAGAGACCCAGTACTTC. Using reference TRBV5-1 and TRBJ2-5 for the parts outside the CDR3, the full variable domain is KAGVTQTPRYLIKTRGQQVTLSCSPISGHRSVSWYQQTPGQGLQFLFEYFSETQRNKGNFPGRFSGRQFSNSRSEMNVSTLELGDSALYLCASRIERTQETQYFGPGTRLLVL.

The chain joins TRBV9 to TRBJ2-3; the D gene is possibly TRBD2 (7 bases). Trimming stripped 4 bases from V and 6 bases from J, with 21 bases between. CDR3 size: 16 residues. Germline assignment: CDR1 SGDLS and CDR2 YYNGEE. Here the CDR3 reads CASSPSPGRGADTQYF. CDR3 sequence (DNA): TGTGCCAGCAGCCCCTCCCCGGGGAGGGGGGCGGATACGCAGTATTTT.

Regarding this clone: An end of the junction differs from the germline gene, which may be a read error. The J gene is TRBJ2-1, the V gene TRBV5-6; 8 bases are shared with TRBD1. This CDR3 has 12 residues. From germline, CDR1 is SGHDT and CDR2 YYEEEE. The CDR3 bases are TGTGCCAGCAGCTTGGCTAGGACAGGGCGTCTCTTC. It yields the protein CASSLARTGRLF.

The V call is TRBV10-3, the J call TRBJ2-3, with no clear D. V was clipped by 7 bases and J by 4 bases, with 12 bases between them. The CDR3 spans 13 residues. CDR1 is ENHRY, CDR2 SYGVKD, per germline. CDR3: CAIKSPESDTQYF. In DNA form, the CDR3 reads TGTGCCATCAAATCGCCCGAGTCAGATACGCAGTATTTT.

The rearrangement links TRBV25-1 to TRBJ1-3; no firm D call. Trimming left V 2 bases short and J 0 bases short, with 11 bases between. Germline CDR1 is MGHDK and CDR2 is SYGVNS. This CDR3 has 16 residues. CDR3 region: CASSEPGWISGNTIYF. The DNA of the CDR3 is TGTGCCAGCAGTGAACCGGGATGGATCTCTGGAAACACCATATATTTT.

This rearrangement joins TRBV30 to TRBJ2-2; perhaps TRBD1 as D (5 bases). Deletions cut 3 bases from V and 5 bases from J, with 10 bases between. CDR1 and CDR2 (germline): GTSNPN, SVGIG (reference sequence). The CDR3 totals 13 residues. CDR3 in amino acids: CAWSLKGTGELFF. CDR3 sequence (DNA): TGTGCCTGGAGCCTGAAGGGGACCGGGGAGCTGTTTTTT.

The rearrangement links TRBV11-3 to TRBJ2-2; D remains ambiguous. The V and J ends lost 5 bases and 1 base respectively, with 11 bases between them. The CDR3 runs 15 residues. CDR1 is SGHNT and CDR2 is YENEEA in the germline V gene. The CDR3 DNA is TGTGCCAGCAGCGCCGACTCAATGAACACCGGGGAGCTGTTTTTT. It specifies CASSADSMNTGELFF.

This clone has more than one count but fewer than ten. The CDR3 DNA sequence: TGTGCCAGCAGCGCCAGCGGGAGGGGAGATACGCAGTATTTT. Protein sequence: CASSASGRGDTQYF. The chain is built from TRBV6-4 and TRBJ2-3; the match to TRBD2 covers 10 bases. The trim removed 6 bases at V and 5 bases at J, leaving 5 bases unmatched. CDR1 is MRHNA, CDR2 SNTAGT, per germline. The CDR3 has 14 amino acids.

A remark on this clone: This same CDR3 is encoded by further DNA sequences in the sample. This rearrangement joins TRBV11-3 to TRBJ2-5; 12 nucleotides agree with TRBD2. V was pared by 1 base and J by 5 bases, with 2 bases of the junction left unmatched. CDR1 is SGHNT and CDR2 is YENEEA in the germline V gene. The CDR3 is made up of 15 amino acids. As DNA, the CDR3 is TGTGCCAGCAGCTTAGGACTAGCGGGAGTTGAGACCCAGTACTTC. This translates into CASSLGLAGVETQYF. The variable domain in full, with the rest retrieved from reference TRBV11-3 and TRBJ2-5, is EAGVVQSPRYKIIEKKQPVAFWCNPISGHNTLYWYLQNLGQGPELLIRYENEEAVDDSQLPKDRFSAERLKGVDSTLKIQPAELGDSAVYLCASSLGLAGVETQYFGPGTRLLVL.

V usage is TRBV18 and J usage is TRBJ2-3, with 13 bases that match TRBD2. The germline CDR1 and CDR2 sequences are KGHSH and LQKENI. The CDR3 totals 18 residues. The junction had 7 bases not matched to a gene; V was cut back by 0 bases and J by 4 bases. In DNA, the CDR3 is TGTGCCAGCTCACCACCGATATGGACTAGCGGGAGCCCAGATACGCAGTATTTT. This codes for CASSPPIWTSGSPDTQYF.

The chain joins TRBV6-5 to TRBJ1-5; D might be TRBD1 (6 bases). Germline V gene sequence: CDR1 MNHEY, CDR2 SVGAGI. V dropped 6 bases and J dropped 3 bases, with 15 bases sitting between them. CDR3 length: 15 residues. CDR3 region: CASSPGVVSNQPQHF. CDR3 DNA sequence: TGTGCCAGCAGCCCAGGGGTCGTTTCCAATCAGCCCCAGCATTTT.

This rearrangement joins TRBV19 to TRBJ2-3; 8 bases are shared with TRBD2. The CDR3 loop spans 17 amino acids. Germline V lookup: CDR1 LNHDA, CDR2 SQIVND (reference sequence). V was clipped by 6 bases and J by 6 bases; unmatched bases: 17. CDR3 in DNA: TGTGCCAGTAGCCCGGATAGCGGGGAAGGGAGGAGGGATACGCAGTATTTT. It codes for CASSPDSGEGRRDTQYF. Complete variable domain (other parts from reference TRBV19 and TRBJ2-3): DGGITQSPKYLFRKEGQNVTLSCEQNLNHDAMYWYRQDPGQGLRLIYYSQIVNDFQKGDIAEGYSVSREKKESFPLTVTSAQKNPTAFYLCASSPDSGEGRRDTQYFGPGTRLTVL.